The clone carrying this T cell receptor beta chain was seen once. The sample is drawn from a study of blood T cell repertoires in COVID-19. At the level of the study: Some COVID-19 samples were acute and others convalescent; all came from the United States, Italy and Spain.

CDR1 LNHDA and CDR2 SQIVND come from the germline V gene (reference sequence). V was shortened by 4 bases and J by 4 bases, with 13 bases between the two germline ends. The CDR3 runs to 14 residues. Authors' methods: Amplification from reference gene primers served as the basis for estimated nucleated cell counts. Data came from immunoSEQ multiplex PCR; TCRdb stores just in-frame clones and leaves some out. V, J and clone size derive from that table, while D and trimming were established from the DNA sequence. The sample lists about 200,000 clones, about 78% occurring once. The chain employs TRBV19 and TRBJ1-1, with D uncertain. This clonotype was obtained from a woman between 70 and 85 years old with acute or convalescent COVID-19. The material sequenced was peripheral blood. The chain's CDR3 is CASSTGSVGTEAFF. The CDR3 DNA is TGTGCCAGTAGTACCGGGAGTGTCGGCACTGAAGCTTTCTTT.